This T cell receptor (beta chain) is from a study of identical twins. This clonotype was found a few times. Antigen unknown. Through template switching, a universal primer site was introduced, and the cDNA contained unique molecular identifiers. TCRdb called the 5' RACE reads again in MiXCR, with one record for every CDR3 protein. The repertoire holds 1.5 million or so distinct CDR3 sequences, with around 33% as singletons. Study results and caveats: Compared with unrelated sharing, twin-shared out-of-frame alpha sequences had more low-probability sequences. While abundant cord blood beta clonotypes carried fewer insertions, memory repertoires showed no such pattern.

The V gene's germline CDR1 is MGHRA and CDR2 YSYEKL. The CDR3 has 16 amino acids. With 2 bases clipped from V and 3 bases from J, the junction kept 10 bases outside the gene matches. The chain is built from TRBV4-1 and TRBJ2-7; 7 bases align to TRBD1. This receptor was obtained from a newborn girl in good health. The specimen was cord blood. The CDR3 bases are TGCGCCAGCAGCCAACTTTCCCGGGACAGCCGCTACGAGCAGTACTTC. Translating gives CASSQLSRDSRYEQYF.